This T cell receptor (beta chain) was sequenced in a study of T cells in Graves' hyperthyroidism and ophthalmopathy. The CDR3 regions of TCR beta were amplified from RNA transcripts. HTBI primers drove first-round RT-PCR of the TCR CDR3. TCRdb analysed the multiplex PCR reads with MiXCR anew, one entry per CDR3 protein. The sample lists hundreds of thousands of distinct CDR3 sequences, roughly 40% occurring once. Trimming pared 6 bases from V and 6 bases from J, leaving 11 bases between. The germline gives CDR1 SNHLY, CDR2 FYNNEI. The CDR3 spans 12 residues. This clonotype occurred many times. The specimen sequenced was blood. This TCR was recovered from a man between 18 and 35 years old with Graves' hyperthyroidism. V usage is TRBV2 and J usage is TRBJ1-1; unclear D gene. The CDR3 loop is CASSLNFSEAFF. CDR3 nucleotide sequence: TGTGCCAGCAGCCTGAACTTTTCTGAAGCTTTCTTT.